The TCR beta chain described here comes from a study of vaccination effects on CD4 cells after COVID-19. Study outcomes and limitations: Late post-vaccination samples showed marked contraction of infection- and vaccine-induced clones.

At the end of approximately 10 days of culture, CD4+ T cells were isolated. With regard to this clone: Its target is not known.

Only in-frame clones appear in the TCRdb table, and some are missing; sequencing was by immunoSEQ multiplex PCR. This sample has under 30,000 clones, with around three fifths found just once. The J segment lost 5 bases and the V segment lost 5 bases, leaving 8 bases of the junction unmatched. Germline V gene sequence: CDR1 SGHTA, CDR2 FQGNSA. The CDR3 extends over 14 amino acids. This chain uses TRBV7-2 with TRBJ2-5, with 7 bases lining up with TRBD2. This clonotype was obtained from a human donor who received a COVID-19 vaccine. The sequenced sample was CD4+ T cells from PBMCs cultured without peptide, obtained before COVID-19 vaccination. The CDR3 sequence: CASSRPGGGETQYF. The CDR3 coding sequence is TGTGCCAGCAGCCGGCCGGGGGGAGGCGAGACCCAGTACTTC.